This T cell receptor beta chain was sequenced for a study of blood T cell repertoires in COVID-19. On the study more broadly: Both acute and convalescent COVID-19 samples were obtained from the United States, Italy and Spain. PBMCs, B-cell-depleted T cells, or T cells were the source of the cDNA or gDNA that made up the material.

Original methodology: Amplification of reference gene primers provided the estimated nucleated cell counts. Measured with immunoSEQ multiplex PCR; TCRdb has only the in-frame clones, and not every one. D and trimming come from the DNA, and the V and J calls and clone size come from that table. Found here are 85,000 to 130,000 clones, roughly two thirds of them singletons; the top ten hold about 0.85%. The CDR3 contains 15 residues. Germline lookup yields CDR1 MNHNY and CDR2 SVGAGI (reference sequence). Trimming removed 6 bases at V and 5 bases at J, with 16 bases between. The chain joins TRBV6-6 to TRBJ2-2; tentatively, D is TRBD2 (6 bases). Sample: peripheral blood. The receptor's source is a human donor with acute or convalescent COVID-19. The donor label of this sample is uncertain. The CDR3 loop reads CASRRDGVGTGELFF. In nucleotides, the CDR3 is TGTGCCAGCAGGCGGGATGGGGTGGGGACCGGGGAGCTGTTTTTT.